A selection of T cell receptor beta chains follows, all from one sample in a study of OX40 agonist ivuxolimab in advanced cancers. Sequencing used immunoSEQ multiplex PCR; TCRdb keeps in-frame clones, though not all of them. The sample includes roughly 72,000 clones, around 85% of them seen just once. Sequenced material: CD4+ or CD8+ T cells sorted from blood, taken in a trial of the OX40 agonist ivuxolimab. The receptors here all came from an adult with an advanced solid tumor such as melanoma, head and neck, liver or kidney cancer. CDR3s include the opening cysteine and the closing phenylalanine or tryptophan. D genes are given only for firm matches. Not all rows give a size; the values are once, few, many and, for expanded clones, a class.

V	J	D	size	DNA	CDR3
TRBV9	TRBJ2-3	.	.	TGTGCCAGCAGCGGAGGGGGAGGGCCCTCAGATACGCAGTATTTT	CASSGGGGPSDTQYF
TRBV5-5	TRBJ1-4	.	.	TGTGCCAGCAGCTTGGGGCAGGGGAGGGAAAAACTGTTTTTT	CASSLGQGREKLFF
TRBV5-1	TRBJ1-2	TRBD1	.	TGCGCCAGCACTCAACAGGGGGACTATGGCTACACCTTC	CASTQQGDYGYTF
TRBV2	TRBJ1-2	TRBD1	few	TGTGCCAGCAGGGACAGGGCCTATGGCTACACCTTC	CASRDRAYGYTF
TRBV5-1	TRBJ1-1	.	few	TGCGCCAGCAGCCCCGCTCAACTGAACACTGAAGCTTTCTTT	CASSPAQLNTEAFF
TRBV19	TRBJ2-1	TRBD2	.	TGTGCCAGTAGTGCCATTAGCGGGGGGGGCTCTGAGGTTAATGAGCAGTTCTTC	CASSAISGGGSEVNEQFF
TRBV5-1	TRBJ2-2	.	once	TGCGCCAGCAGCGGCGGGCGGTTAGCCGGGGAGCTGTTTTTT	CASSGGRLAGELFF
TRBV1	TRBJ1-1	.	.	TGCACCAGCAGCCAAGTCGTTATCGCGACTAACACTGAAGCTTTCTTT	CTSSQVVIATNTEAFF
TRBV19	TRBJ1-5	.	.	TGTGCCAGTAGTATATTGGACTTAAGCAATCAGCCCCAGCATTTT	CASSILDLSNQPQHF
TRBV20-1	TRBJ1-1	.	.	TGCAGTCGACCCGGGGAGGCTGAAGCTTTCTTT	CSRPGEAEAFF
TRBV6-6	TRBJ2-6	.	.	TGTGCCAGCAGTTCTGGGGGATCTGGGGCCAACGTCCTGACTTTC	CASSSGGSGANVLTF
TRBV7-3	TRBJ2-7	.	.	TGTGCCAGCAGCTTAATGTCCGGCTACGAGCAGTACTTC	CASSLMSGYEQYF
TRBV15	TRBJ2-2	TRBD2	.	TGTGCCACGACAAGGCTAGCGGGAGTAAGAGGGGAGCTGTTTTTT	CATTRLAGVRGELFF
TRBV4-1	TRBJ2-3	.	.	TGCGCCAGCAGCCAAGATTGGGACTCCTACACAGATACGCAGTATTTT	CASSQDWDSYTDTQYF
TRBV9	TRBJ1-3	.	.	TGTGCCAGCAGCGTACAGGGGACCTCTGGAAACACCATATATTTT	CASSVQGTSGNTIYF
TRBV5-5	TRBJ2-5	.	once	TGTGCCAGCAGCTTGGAGCAGCGCGTCTTACAAGAGACCCAGTACTTC	CASSLEQRVLQETQYF
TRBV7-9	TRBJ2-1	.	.	TGTGCCAGCAGCTTAGTAGGTGTCAATGAGCAGTTCTTC	CASSLVGVNEQFF
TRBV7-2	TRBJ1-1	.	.	TGTGCCAGCACGGGGGTTGGGATAAACACTGAAGCTTTCTTT	CASTGVGINTEAFF
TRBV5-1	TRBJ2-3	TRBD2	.	TGCGCCAGCATCGAAGCGGGAGGGTCCACAGATACGCAGTATTTT	CASIEAGGSTDTQYF
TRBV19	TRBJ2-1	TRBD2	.	TGTGCCAGTAGTATAGCCTTTAGCGGGGGGGGATACAATGAGCAGTTCTTC	CASSIAFSGGGYNEQFF
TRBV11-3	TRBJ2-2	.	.	TGTGCCAGCAGCCCGCTCGGGGGGCTAAGCGGGGAGCTGTTTTTT	CASSPLGGLSGELFF
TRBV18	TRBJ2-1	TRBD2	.	TGTGCCAGCTCACCACTATTACTAGCGATGAACTACAATGAGCAGTTCTTC	CASSPLLLAMNYNEQFF
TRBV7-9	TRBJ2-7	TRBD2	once	TGTGCCAGCATAACGGCGGGGGACGAGCAGTACTTC	CASITAGDEQYF
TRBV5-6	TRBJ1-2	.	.	TGTGCCAGCAGCTTGCAGGGTAACTATGGCTACACCTTC	CASSLQGNYGYTF
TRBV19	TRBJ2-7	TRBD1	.	TGTGCCAGTAGTGCCGACAGGGGCTCCTACGAGCAGTACTTC	CASSADRGSYEQYF
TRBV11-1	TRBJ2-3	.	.	TGTGCCAGCAGCCTGGGGGGACGAAGTATAGATACGCAGTATTTT	CASSLGGRSIDTQYF
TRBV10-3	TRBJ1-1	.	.	TGTGCCATCAGGGGGCAGTTGGGTGGAGAAACTGAAGCTTTCTTT	CAIRGQLGGETEAFF
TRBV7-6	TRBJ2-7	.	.	TGTGCCAGCAGCCCAAGGTCGGGAGTTGGTTACGAGCAGTACTTC	CASSPRSGVGYEQYF
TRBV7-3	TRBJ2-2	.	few	TGTGCCAGCAGACCCACGGACCTGGGGACCGGGGAGCTGTTTTTT	CASRPTDLGTGELFF
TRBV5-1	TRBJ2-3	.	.	TGCGCCAGCAGCCCGGACAGCCGCACAGATACGCAGTATTTT	CASSPDSRTDTQYF
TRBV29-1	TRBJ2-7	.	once	TGCAGCGTTGGATGGGAAGAGCAGTACTTC	CSVGWEEQYF
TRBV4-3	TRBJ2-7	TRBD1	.	TGCGCCAGCAGCCACGGGACAGACTACGAGCAGTACTTC	CASSHGTDYEQYF
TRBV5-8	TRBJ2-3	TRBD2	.	TGTGCCAGCAGCTTGGGGGGAGGGCCCGCAGATACGCAGTATTTT	CASSLGGGPADTQYF
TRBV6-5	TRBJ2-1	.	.	TGTGCCAGCAGTTACTCCTTCCCGAGCTCCTACAATGAGCAGTTCTTC	CASSYSFPSSYNEQFF
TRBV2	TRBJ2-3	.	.	TGTGCCAGCAGTGAAGGCTCCCCAAGCACAGATACGCAGTATTTT	CASSEGSPSTDTQYF
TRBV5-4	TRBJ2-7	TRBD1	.	TGTGCCAGCAGCCTCAAGGGACAGGGGGCAGACGAGCAGTACTTC	CASSLKGQGADEQYF
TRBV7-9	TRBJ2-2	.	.	TGTGCCAGCAGCTTAGTTTTCTCTGCCGGGGAGCTGTTTTTT	CASSLVFSAGELFF
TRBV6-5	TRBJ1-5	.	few	TGTGCCAGCAGTAGCCTTTCCATTAGCAATCAGCCCCAGCATTTT	CASSSLSISNQPQHF
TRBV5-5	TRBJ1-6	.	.	TGTGCCAGCAGCTTGGTTTACGGGGGATATTCACCCCTCCACTTT	CASSLVYGGYSPLHF
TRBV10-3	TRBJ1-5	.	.	TGTGCCATCAGTCAACAGCAGCTCGCACAGCCCCAGCATTTT	CAISQQQLAQPQHF
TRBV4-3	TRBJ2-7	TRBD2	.	TGCGCCAGCAGCCAAGAGGGGTCGTGGGCGGGGGACTACGAGCAGTACTTC	CASSQEGSWAGDYEQYF
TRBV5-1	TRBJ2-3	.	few	TGCGCCAGCAGCTTCGGCCCCACAGATACGCAGTATTTT	CASSFGPTDTQYF